A selection of T cell receptor beta chains follows, all from one sample in a study of cytomegalovirus exposure and HLA in healthy donors. Assay used: immunoSEQ multiplex PCR; TCRdb lists only in-frame clones, some missing. The data show about 120,000 clones, roughly 82% seen once. The sequenced sample was PBMCs. Receptors were obtained from a woman between 18 and 29 years old in good health and CMV-seronegative. Both conserved end residues are part of each CDR3. Each record gives: D gene, V gene, CDR3 length, J gene, clone size, CDR3 protein, CDR3 DNA. The D gene is left open where the match is weak. Rows give clone size only sometimes, using once, few, many, or a class for an expanded clone.

>-|TRBV30|13|TRBJ1-3|-
CAWNGLMRNTIYF
TGTGCCTGGAACGGACTAATGCGGAACACCATATATTTT
>TRBD1|TRBV6-5|13|TRBJ1-1|once
CASSLGQGDEAFF
TGTGCCAGCAGTCTGGGACAGGGAGATGAAGCTTTCTTT
>TRBD1|TRBV27|14|TRBJ1-1|-
CASSLTGENTEAFF
TGTGCCAGCAGTCTAACAGGGGAGAACACTGAAGCTTTCTTT
>-|TRBV2|13|TRBJ1-1|-
CASRERFNTEAFF
TGTGCCAGCCGGGAGAGATTCAACACTGAAGCTTTCTTT
>TRBD2|TRBV7-9|16|TRBJ2-7|-
CSSSSVQGTRRYEQYF
TGTTCCAGCAGCTCCGTTCAAGGGACTAGGAGGTACGAGCAGTACTTC
>TRBD2|TRBV27|16|TRBJ2-3|-
CASSTWDYLSTDTQYF
TGTGCCAGCAGTACCTGGGACTACCTTAGCACAGATACGCAGTATTTT
>TRBD1|TRBV11-1|14|TRBJ1-5|-
CASSSDRDNQPQHF
TGTGCCAGCAGCTCCGACAGGGACAATCAGCCCCAGCATTTT
>-|TRBV19|15|TRBJ1-2|-
CASSIVAGSSYGYTF
TGTGCCAGTAGTATCGTGGCAGGGTCTTCATATGGCTACACCTTC
>TRBD1|TRBV15|14|TRBJ1-2|-
CATSRGGQGGGYTF
TGTGCCACCAGCAGAGGGGGACAGGGCGGTGGCTACACCTTC
>-|TRBV5-1|13|TRBJ1-1|-
CASTQGPPTEAFF
TGCGCCAGCACACAGGGACCCCCCACTGAAGCTTTCTTT
>TRBD1|TRBV6-5|12|TRBJ1-1|-
CASRRGLSEAFF
TGTGCCAGCCGTAGGGGGCTAAGTGAAGCTTTCTTT
>TRBD1|TRBV9|13|TRBJ1-1|-
CASSADGQVEAFF
TGTGCCAGCAGCGCGGACGGACAGGTGGAAGCTTTCTTT
>-|TRBV5-1|15|TRBJ1-5|-
CASSLAGNPDQPQHF
TGCGCCAGCAGCTTGGCGGGGAATCCGGATCAGCCCCAGCATTTT
>-|TRBV2|13|TRBJ1-2|-
CASLGRGNYGYTF
TGTGCCAGCTTGGGTAGGGGGAACTATGGCTACACCTTC
>-|TRBV19|12|TRBJ2-1|-
CASSLPGSQQFF
TGTGCCAGTAGTTTACCCGGGAGCCAGCAGTTCTTC
>TRBD1|TRBV6-5|14|TRBJ1-1|-
CASSSYRGVAEAFF
TGTGCCAGCAGTTCTTACAGGGGGGTGGCTGAAGCTTTCTTT
>-|TRBV7-7|16|TRBJ2-5|once
CASSLAPTGPQETQHF
TGTGCCAGCAGCTTAGCACCGACAGGACCTCAAGAGACCCAGCACTTC
>-|TRBV28|15|TRBJ1-2|-
CASSPSGAPNYGYTF
TGTGCCAGCAGCCCAAGCGGGGCCCCTAACTATGGCTACACCTTC
>TRBD2|TRBV7-9|17|TRBJ2-5|-
CASSLITSGGAVETQYF
TGTGCCAGCAGCTTAATAACTAGCGGGGGGGCGGTAGAGACCCAGTACTTC
>-|TRBV4-1|16|TRBJ2-1|-
CASSQEGSGVNNEQFF
TGCGCCAGCAGCCAAGAAGGGAGCGGTGTAAACAATGAGCAGTTCTTC
>TRBD1|TRBV19|15|TRBJ2-1|-
CASSREGTVQNEQFF
TGTGCCAGTAGTAGAGAGGGGACAGTGCAGAATGAGCAGTTCTTC
>-|TRBV6-1|15|TRBJ1-5|-
CASSVGQGEGQPQHF
TGTGCCAGCAGTGTCGGTCAGGGTGAAGGTCAGCCCCAGCATTTT
>-|TRBV7-6|15|TRBJ1-4|-
CASSRRTADNEKLFF
TGTGCCAGCAGCCGACGGACTGCGGATAATGAAAAACTGTTTTTT
>-|TRBV5-5|15|TRBJ1-3|-
CASSKTQGTGNTIYF
TGTGCCAGCAGCAAGACACAGGGTACGGGAAACACCATATATTTT
>-|TRBV9|16|TRBJ1-3|few
CASSGGWRAGGNTIYF
TGTGCCAGCAGCGGGGGGTGGAGGGCTGGAGGAAACACCATATATTTT
>TRBD2|TRBV14|12|TRBJ2-7|once
CASSQASGRLNF
TGTGCCAGCAGCCAAGCTAGCGGGAGATTAAACTTC
>TRBD1|TRBV27|12|TRBJ1-1|few
CASSFPGQSPFF
TGTGCCAGCAGTTTCCCGGGACAGTCACCTTTCTTT
>-|TRBV5-1|15|TRBJ1-1|-
CASSLGVSGNTEAFF
TGCGCCAGCAGCTTGGGGGTTTCGGGGAACACTGAAGCTTTCTTT
>-|TRBV6-5|11|TRBJ2-1|-
CASSYHTERFF
TGTGCCAGCAGTTACCACACCGAGCGGTTCTTC